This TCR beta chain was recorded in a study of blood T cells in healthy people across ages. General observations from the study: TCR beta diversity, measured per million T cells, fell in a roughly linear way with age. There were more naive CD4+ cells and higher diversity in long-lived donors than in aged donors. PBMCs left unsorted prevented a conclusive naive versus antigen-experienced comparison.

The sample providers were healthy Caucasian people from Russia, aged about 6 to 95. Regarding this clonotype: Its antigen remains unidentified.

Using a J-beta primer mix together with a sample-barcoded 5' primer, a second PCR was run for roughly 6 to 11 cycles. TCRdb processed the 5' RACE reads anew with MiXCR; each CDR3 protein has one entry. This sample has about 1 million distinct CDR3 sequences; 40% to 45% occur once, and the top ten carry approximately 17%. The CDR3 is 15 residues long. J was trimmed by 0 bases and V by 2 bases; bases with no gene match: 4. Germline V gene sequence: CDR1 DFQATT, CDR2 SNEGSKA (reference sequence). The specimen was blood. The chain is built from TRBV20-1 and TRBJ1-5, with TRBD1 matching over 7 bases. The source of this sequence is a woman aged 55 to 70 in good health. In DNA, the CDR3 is TGCAGTGCTAGACCAGGGGGTTATAGCAATCAGCCCCAGCATTTT. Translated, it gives CSARPGGYSNQPQHF.